This entry lists 24 T cell receptor beta chains sequenced from one sample in a study of blood T cell repertoires in COVID-19. Here immunoSEQ multiplex PCR was the method, and the copy in TCRdb shows in-frame clones only, minus some. The sample has 110,000 or so clones; about 88% are singletons. Source material: peripheral blood. Source of these receptors: a woman aged 65 to 85 who had recovered from COVID-19.

The rearrangement links TRBV12-3 or TRBV12-4 to TRBJ1-1; D possibly corresponds to TRBD1 (5 bases). CDR3 size: 13 residues. Trimming pared 10 bases from V and 2 bases from J, leaving 14 bases between. Written as DNA, the CDR3 is TGTGCCACCAGGGCGGCCCTCAACACTGAAGCTTTCTTT. The encoded protein is CATRAALNTEAFF.

Only a few counts were recorded for this clone. The CDR3 spells CASSFRGRAYEQYF. The CDR3 coding sequence is TGTGCCAGCAGCTTCAGGGGGCGGGCCTACGAGCAGTACTTC. The chain combines TRBV7-2 with TRBJ2-7, with TRBD1 identical over 8 bases. The CDR3 extends over 14 amino acids. J gave up 2 bases and V 3 bases, and 3 bases lay outside the gene matches. Germline V gene lookup returns CDR1 SGHTA and CDR2 FQGNSA. Drawing the rest from reference TRBV7-2 and TRBJ2-7, the complete variable domain is GAGVSQSPSNKVTEKGKDVELRCDPISGHTALYWYRQSLGQGLEFLIYFQGNSAPDKSGLPSDRFSAERTGGSVSTLTIQRTQQEDSAVYLCASSFRGRAYEQYFGPGTRLTVT.

In this sample, this clone turned up once. The rearrangement uses TRBV4-2 and TRBJ1-6, with 7 bases lining up with TRBD1. J was trimmed by 2 bases and V by 2 bases; bases with no gene match: 6. The length of the CDR3 is 17 residues. Germline CDR1 reads LGHNA; CDR2 reads YNFKEQ. CDR3 protein: CASSQPRDRAYNSPLHF. For the CDR3, the DNA is TGTGCCAGCAGCCAACCCCGTGACAGGGCCTATAATTCACCCCTCCACTTT.

The J gene is TRBJ2-5, the V gene TRBV21-1; the table's D call, TRBD2, was not checked against the DNA. TRBV21-1 is a pseudogene. This CDR3 is built from 16 residues. This CDR3 reads CASGRTSGGDRETQYF. Here the CDR3 DNA reads TGTGCCAGCGGCAGGACTAGCGGGGGAGATAGAGAGACCCAGTACTTC.

The chain has TRBV4-3 and TRBJ2-5; 7 nucleotides agree with TRBD2. V shed 0 bases and J 4 bases; nucleotides not matched to a gene: 2. In germline, CDR1 is LGHNA, CDR2 YSLEER. This CDR3 has 14 residues. The CDR3 reads CASSQEPGGETQYF. The DNA of the CDR3 is TGCGCCAGCAGCCAAGAGCCGGGGGGAGAGACCCAGTACTTC.

The table lists this clone with a few counts. This rearrangement joins TRBV11-2 to TRBJ1-5; TRBD1 matches at 7 bases. The CDR3 is 20 amino acids. Germline V CDR1 and CDR2: SGHAT, FQNNGV. The junction had 18 bases not matched to a gene; V was cut back by 0 bases and J by 4 bases. The CDR3 loop reads CASSLDHVGQIPFRNQPQHF. In nucleotides, the CDR3 is TGTGCCAGCAGCTTAGATCATGTGGGACAGATCCCCTTTAGAAATCAGCCCCAGCATTTT.

The V and J genes are TRBV6-2 or TRBV6-3 and TRBJ2-3, with 14 bases lining up with TRBD2. Germline CDR1 and CDR2: MNHEY and SVGEGT. The CDR3 runs to 16 residues. Unmatched junction bases numbered 3, after V lost 4 bases and J lost 3 bases. In DNA, the CDR3 is TGTGCCAGCAGTTCCTGGACTAGCGGGGGGACAGATACGCAGTATTTT. As protein: CASSSWTSGGTDTQYF.

V usage is TRBV10-3 and J usage is TRBJ1-5, with D possibly matching TRBD1 (5 bases). CDR1 is ENHRY, CDR2 SYGVKD, per germline. V was trimmed by 8 bases and J by 5 bases, leaving 13 bases between them. The CDR3 sequence is 13 residues long. The CDR3 region is CAIGIQGDQPQHF. CDR3 sequence (DNA): TGTGCCATCGGGATTCAGGGCGATCAGCCCCAGCATTTT.

The chain employs TRBV5-5 and TRBJ2-7; tentative D call: TRBD2 (7 bases). The CDR3 extends over 14 amino acids. Trimming took 4 bases from V and 6 from J, leaving 17 bases between them. Germline loops: CDR1 SGHKS, CDR2 YYEKEE (reference sequence). CDR3 protein: CASSPGGRGAEQYF. In DNA form, the CDR3 reads TGTGCCAGCAGCCCCGGGGGGCGTGGGGCCGAGCAGTACTTC.

The chain recombines TRBV10-2 with TRBJ2-1, with D possibly matching TRBD1 (7 bases). The CDR3 is 14 amino acids. V lost 2 bases, J lost 8 bases, and 13 bases lay in between. The germline V gene encodes CDR1 WSHSY and CDR2 SAAADI. The CDR3 is CASSEPGGRDEQFF. CDR3 coding DNA: TGCGCCAGCAGTGAGCCAGGGGGGCGTGATGAGCAGTTCTTC.

DNA of the CDR3: TGTGCCAGCAGCCCCCGAGCGGGAAACTCTGGAAACACCATATATTTT. It encodes CASSPRAGNSGNTIYF. The chain uses TRBV5-4 and TRBJ1-3; D ambiguous. This CDR3 is 16 amino acids long. Between the trimmed V and J ends, which lost 4 bases and 0 bases, there was a span of 14 bases. From germline, CDR1 is SGHNT and CDR2 YYREEE (reference sequence). Supplemented by reference TRBV5-4 and TRBJ1-3, the full variable domain reads ETGVTQSPTHLIKTRGQQVTLRCSSQSGHNTVSWYQQALGQGPQFIFQYYREEENGRGNFPPRFSGLQFPNYSSELNVNALELDDSALYLCASSPRAGNSGNTIYFGEGSWLTVV.

The V gene is TRBV28, the J gene TRBJ1-1, with D unclear. The V gene's germline CDR1 is MDHEN and CDR2 SYDVKM. V shed 5 bases and J shed 7 bases, with 17 bases lying between them. The CDR3 runs 14 residues. The CDR3 here is CASSPGTGFNEAFF. The CDR3 DNA follows: TGTGCCAGCAGTCCCGGTACGGGGTTTAATGAAGCTTTCTTT.

The rearrangement uses TRBV7-2 and TRBJ2-6; 8 bases are a match to TRBD2. CDR3 size: 17 residues. Germline V gene sequence: CDR1 SGHTA, CDR2 FQGNSA. Trimming cost V 5 bases and J 1 base; bases outside gene matches: 7. The CDR3 here is CASSPGGAFSGANVLTF. The CDR3 bases are TGTGCCAGCAGCCCCGGGGGGGCCTTTTCTGGGGCCAACGTCCTGACTTTC.

This clone was counted between two and nine times. The genes are TRBV9 and TRBJ2-5, with 8 bases identical to TRBD1. The germline gives CDR1 SGDLS, CDR2 YYNGEE. CDR3 length: 14 amino acids. The trim removed 5 bases at V and 4 bases at J, leaving 7 bases unmatched. The CDR3 here is CASSLDGQGETQYF. CDR3 in DNA: TGTGCCAGCAGTCTAGACGGACAGGGAGAGACCCAGTACTTC.

This sequence joins TRBV5-1 and TRBJ2-5; weak D call: TRBD2 (6 bases). V was pared by 2 bases and J by 1 base, with 12 bases between. CDR3 length equals 15 residues. Germline V lookup: CDR1 SGHRS, CDR2 YFSETQ. The CDR3 DNA reads as TGCGCCAGCAGCTTAGGCGGGGCGTCCCAAGAGACCCAGTACTTC. This translates into CASSLGGASQETQYF.

Turning to this clone: At one of its ends the junction is not consistent with the germline gene, which may arise from a read error. The rearrangement uses TRBV5-5 and TRBJ1-4, with D perhaps TRBD1 (5 bases). The CDR3 sequence is 14 residues long. The germline V gene encodes CDR1 SGHKS and CDR2 YYEKEE (reference sequence). CDR3 nucleotides: TGTGCCAGCACCTTGACAGCCGCCAGAGAAAAACTGTTTTTT. Protein sequence: CASTLTAAREKLFF.

Concerning this clone itself: The junction shows a germline mismatch at one end, possibly a read error. The chain has TRBV5-3 and TRBJ2-4; 7 nucleotides match TRBD1. TRBV5-3 belongs to the ORF category, with a function that is uncertain. CDR3 length: 9 amino acids. CDR3 DNA: TGTGCCAACCGAGGGGGCTCGGGGTTC. Translation gives CANRGGSGF.

The chain employs TRBV25-1 and TRBJ2-6; D call uncertain. The CDR3 extends over 16 amino acids. Trimming removed 6 bases from V and 1 base from J, with 13 bases in between. Germline CDR1 and CDR2: MGHDK and SYGVNS. The chain's CDR3 is CASSPNTASGANVLTF. The CDR3 DNA reads as TGTGCCAGCAGCCCGAATACAGCTTCTGGGGCCAACGTCCTGACTTTC.

The chain links TRBV9 to TRBJ1-2; perhaps TRBD1 as D (5 bases). Germline CDR1 and CDR2: SGDLS and YYNGEE. Trimming removed 0 bases at V and 3 bases at J, with 12 bases between. The CDR3 loop spans 15 amino acids. CDR3 loop: CASSVGGRSDYGYTF. The DNA for the CDR3 is TGTGCCAGCAGCGTAGGGGGGAGGTCCGACTATGGCTACACCTTC.

This clone has just a few counts. This sequence joins TRBV6-1 and TRBJ1-1; D is undetermined. The CDR3 consists of 13 residues. Trimming pared 2 bases from V and 2 bases from J, leaving 6 bases between. Germline-derived CDR1 and CDR2 are MNHNS and SASEGT. The CDR3 spells CASSEPVNTEAFF. Written as DNA, the CDR3 is TGTGCCAGCAGTGAACCGGTAAACACTGAAGCTTTCTTT.

The chain has TRBV4-2 and TRBJ1-2; D ambiguous. Germline loops: CDR1 LGHNA, CDR2 YNFKEQ. The CDR3 has 16 amino acids. Between the trimmed V and J ends, which lost 1 base and 1 base, there was a span of 13 bases. This chain's CDR3 is CASSQVGDYRNYGYTF. The DNA for the CDR3 is TGTGCCAGCAGCCAAGTAGGAGATTACCGTAACTATGGCTACACCTTC.

The chain couples TRBV27 to TRBJ2-5; 7 bases line up with TRBD1. Germline loops: CDR1 MNHEY, CDR2 SMNVEV (reference sequence). The CDR3 sequence is 13 residues long. The ends lost 11 bases at V and 2 bases at J; junction bases unmatched: 8. DNA of the CDR3: TGTGCCGTCTCGACAGGGAAACAAGAGACCCAGTACTTC. Protein sequence: CAVSTGKQETQYF.

The chain joins TRBV5-8 to TRBJ2-5; 10 bases map to TRBD1. With 3 bases clipped from V and 5 bases from J, the junction kept 13 bases outside the gene matches. Germline assignment: CDR1 SGHTS and CDR2 YDEGEE. This CDR3 has 17 amino acids. As DNA, the CDR3 is TGTGCCAGCAGCTCGGGGACAGGGGCCCTGGTGGGGGAGACCCAGTACTTC. Its translation: CASSSGTGALVGETQYF.

The gene calls are TRBV5-6 and TRBJ2-1; D perhaps matches TRBD1 (6 bases). Germline CDR1 SGHDT, CDR2 YYEEEE. The V gene lost 1 base and the J gene lost 8 bases, with 10 bases spanning the gap. The CDR3 is 13 residues long. The CDR3 DNA is TGTGCCAGCAGCTTGCAGGGGTGGGATGAGCAGTTCTTC. Translated: CASSLQGWDEQFF.